The clone carrying this T cell receptor (beta chain) has at least ten counts. These data belong to a study of molecular identifiers for immune sequencing clone quantification. One entry per CDR3 protein, called by TCRdb with MiXCR from the PCR reads. Of roughly 90,000 distinct CDR3 sequences in the sample, roughly 19% were seen once. Per the germline V gene, CDR1 is SEHNR and CDR2 is FQNEAQ (reference sequence). Trimming took off 6 bases at V and 7 bases at J, with 24 bases between the two ends. CDR3 length: 17 residues. The TCR sequence derives from a human donor in good health. Some libraries in this study had Jurkat cell RNA spiked in. The rearrangement links TRBV7-9 to TRBJ1-4; D gene ambiguous. The sample taken for sequencing was naive CD8+ T cells from blood, with Jurkat cell RNA spiked in. Noted subset: FACS-sorted CD8+CD4-CCR7+CD45RA+ naive T cells. The CDR3: CASSSAQPGARAEKLFF. The CDR3 region has the DNA TGTGCCAGCAGTTCTGCCCAACCGGGAGCTAGGGCTGAAAAACTGTTTTTT.